This TCR beta chain was sequenced for a study of CD8 T cells in ankylosing spondylitis (TCRdb year 2017). General notes on the study: The study set out to find disease-linked TCR variants by profiling T cell receptor beta repertoires in ankylosing spondylitis patients and healthy donors. The full study cohort comprised approximately 23 ankylosing spondylitis patients and 110 or so healthy donors. Peripheral blood was sampled, and synovial fluid was additionally collected from ankylosing spondylitis patients.

Study-level results and caveats: Some motif variants were previously reported in synovial fluid and blood of reactive arthritis patients, suggesting common disease-initiation mechanisms. A CD8+ phenotype was shown by the disease-linked clones, which were found at relatively low frequencies in peripheral blood. The disease-linked clones were reported to be significantly enriched in matched synovial fluid samples from ankylosing spondylitis patients. A TCR beta motif made up of roughly eight highly homologous amino acid variants appeared to be characteristic of blood from ankylosing spondylitis patients.

The trim is 2 bases for V and 8 bases for J, with a gap of 5 bases between the germline ends. The germline V gene (reference sequence) provides CDR1 WNHNN and CDR2 SYGVQD. The CDR3 spans 11 residues, from the cysteine through the phenylalanine. The kept DNA is CDR3 alone, 33 bases in frame from the first base. About this clonotype itself: Its antigen specificity is not known. No quality values exist for individual bases; no much larger clone is one base distant.

Data came from an Illumina HiSeq 2500. TCR beta libraries were prepared by quantitative 5'-RACE with molecular barcodes. The original pipeline was this. To identify disease-linked TCR variants, a new computational method was used, one built on a probabilistic model of VDJ rearrangement. Starting from the raw public reads, TCRdb applied fastp trimming at Q25, assembled clones with MiXCR and retained in-frame beta chains. Under each unique CDR3 protein, matching rows form one entry showing the most common genes and DNA. TCRdb's processing, not the authors', yielded these V and J calls. The sample records just under 350,000 distinct CDR3 sequences, approximately 15% of which are singletons. The ten biggest clones cover roughly 1.1% of the sample.

Sequencing was carried out using blood, either unsorted or a sorted T cell fraction (not recorded which). This receptor was obtained from a male donor with ankylosing spondylitis or in good health (not recorded which). The rearrangement combines TRBV10-1 with TRBJ2-3, with the D segment identity uncertain. The CDR3 amino acid sequence is: CASSEGFTQYF. The nucleotides are TGCGCCAGCAGTGAGGGTTTTACGCAGTATTTT.